The T cell receptor (beta chain) under discussion was sequenced for a study of blood T cell repertoires in COVID-19. Study details: Sites in the United States, Italy and Spain provided acute and convalescent COVID-19 samples. T cells, B-cell-depleted T cells, or PBMCs supplied cDNA or gDNA.

TCRdb's copy holds only in-frame clones and misses some; the assay was immunoSEQ multiplex PCR. This table holds roughly 82,000 clones, 90% found once. Looked up from germline, CDR1 is SGHAT and CDR2 is FQDESV (reference sequence). The CDR3 loop spans 14 amino acids. Trimming cost V 5 bases and J 7 bases, with 14 bases left between them. The TCR sequence derives from a woman aged 45-59 years in a cohort sampled during active COVID-19. The sequencing input was peripheral blood. The chain employs TRBV11-1 and TRBJ2-2, with a weak D call TRBD2 (5 bases). CDR3 sequence: CASSHSYAGGELFF. CDR3 bases: TGTGCCAGCAGCCACTCCTATGCGGGCGGGGAGCTGTTTTTT.